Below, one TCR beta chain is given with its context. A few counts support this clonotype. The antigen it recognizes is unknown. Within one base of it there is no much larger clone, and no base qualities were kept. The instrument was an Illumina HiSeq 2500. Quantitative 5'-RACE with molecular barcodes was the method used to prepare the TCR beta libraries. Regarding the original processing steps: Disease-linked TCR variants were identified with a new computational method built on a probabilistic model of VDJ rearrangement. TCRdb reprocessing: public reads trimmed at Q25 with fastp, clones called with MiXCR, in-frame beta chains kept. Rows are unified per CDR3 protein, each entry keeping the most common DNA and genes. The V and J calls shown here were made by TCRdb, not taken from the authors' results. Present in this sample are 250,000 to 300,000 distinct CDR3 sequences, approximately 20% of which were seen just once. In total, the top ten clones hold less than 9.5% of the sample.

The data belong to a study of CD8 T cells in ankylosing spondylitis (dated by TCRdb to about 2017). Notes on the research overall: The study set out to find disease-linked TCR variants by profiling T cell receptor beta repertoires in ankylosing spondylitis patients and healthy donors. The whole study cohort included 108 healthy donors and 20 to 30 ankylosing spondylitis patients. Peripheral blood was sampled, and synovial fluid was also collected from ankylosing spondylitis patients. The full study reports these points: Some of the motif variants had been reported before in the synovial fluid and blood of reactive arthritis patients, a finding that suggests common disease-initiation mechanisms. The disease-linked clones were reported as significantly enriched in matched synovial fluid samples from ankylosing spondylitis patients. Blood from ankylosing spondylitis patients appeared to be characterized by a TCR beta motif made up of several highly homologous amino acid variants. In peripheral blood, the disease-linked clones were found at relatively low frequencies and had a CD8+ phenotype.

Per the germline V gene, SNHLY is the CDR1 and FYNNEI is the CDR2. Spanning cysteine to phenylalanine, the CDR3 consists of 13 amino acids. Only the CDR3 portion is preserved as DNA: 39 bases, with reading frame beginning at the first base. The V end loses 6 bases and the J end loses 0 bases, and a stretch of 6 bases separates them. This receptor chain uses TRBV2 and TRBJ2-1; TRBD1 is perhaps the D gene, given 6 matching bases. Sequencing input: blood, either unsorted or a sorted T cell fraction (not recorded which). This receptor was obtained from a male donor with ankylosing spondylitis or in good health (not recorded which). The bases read TGTGCCAGCAGGGACAGCTCCTACAATGAGCAGTTCTTC. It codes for CASRDSSYNEQFF.